What follows are 9 T cell receptor beta chains derived from one specimen sequenced in a study of shared clonotypes between healthy human individuals. TCRdb's copy holds only in-frame clones and misses some; the assay was immunoSEQ multiplex PCR. The table lists approximately 500,000 clones, about four fifths of them singletons, with approximately 12% in the top ten. Specimen: PBMCs. The source is a woman between 40 and 50 years old in good health. Some clones in this sample may be carry-over from other donors' samples.

The V gene is TRBV12-5, the J gene TRBJ2-2; TRBD2 might be the D (5 bases). V lost 2 bases, J lost 4 bases, and 17 bases lay in between. CDR1 is LGHNT and CDR2 is FRNRAP in the germline V gene. The CDR3 is 17 residues long. Here the CDR3 reads CASGLLPRASSTGELFF. CDR3 sequence (DNA): TGTGCTAGTGGTTTGCTCCCGCGGGCCAGCTCCACCGGGGAGCTGTTTTTT.

V and J are TRBV6-1 and TRBJ2-7, with 7 bases matching TRBD2. The CDR3 extends over 15 amino acids. V lost 6 bases and J lost 5; bases outside the gene matches: 13. Germline V gives CDR1 MNHNS, CDR2 SASEGT. In DNA form, the CDR3 reads TGTGCCAGCAGCACCTCTGGGGGAGGGCCCCACGAGCAGTACTTC. It specifies CASSTSGGGPHEQYF.

The chain employs TRBV5-1 and TRBJ2-1; D perhaps matches TRBD2 (5 bases). V lost 6 bases to trimming and J lost 1 base, with 8 bases between them. Germline values: CDR1 SGHRS, CDR2 YFSETQ. The CDR3 consists of 13 residues. The CDR3 loop is CASTAGSYNEQFF. The CDR3 bases are TGCGCCAGCACGGCGGGTTCCTACAATGAGCAGTTCTTC.

This clone appeared once. The chain employs TRBV27 and TRBJ1-6; no reliable D call. CDR1 is MNHEY and CDR2 is SMNVEV in the germline V gene (reference sequence). The CDR3 is 15 amino acids. V lost 5 bases, J lost 7 bases, and 15 bases lay in between. DNA for the CDR3: TGTGCCAGCAGTACCCCCAATGAAGGAAATTCACCCCTCCACTTT. Translated: CASSTPNEGNSPLHF.

The rearrangement links TRBV7-3 to TRBJ2-3, with a possible D match to TRBD2 (5 bases). Trimming pared 3 bases from V and 5 bases from J, leaving 18 bases between. The CDR3 contains 16 residues. CDR1 is SGHTA and CDR2 is FQGTGA in the germline V gene. The CDR3 DNA is TGTGCCAGCAGCTTGCGCCGGACTGGCACCGGAGATACGCAGTATTTT. Its protein product is CASSLRRTGTGDTQYF.

This chain joins TRBV7-8 and TRBJ2-5; 9 nucleotides agree with TRBD2. With 1 base clipped from V and 3 bases from J, the junction kept 6 bases outside the gene matches. The CDR3 covers 16 residues. Germline loops: CDR1 SGHVS, CDR2 FQNEAQ. For the CDR3, the DNA is TGTGCCAGCAGCTTAGGGTGGACTAGCGAAAAAGAGACCCAGTACTTC. As protein: CASSLGWTSEKETQYF.

As concerns this clone: One end of the junction does not line up with germline, which may come from a read error. The CDR3 DNA reads TGTGCCAGCAGCTGGGGGGCAGCACTCTCCGACGAGCAGTACTTC. This sequence encodes CASSWGAALSDEQYF. The V gene is TRBV11-2, the J gene TRBJ2-7; either TRBD1 or TRBD2 may supply D (6 bases each). Germline V gives CDR1 SGHAT, CDR2 FQNNGV. CDR3 length equals 15 residues.

This chain links TRBV2 with TRBJ1-1, with D perhaps TRBD1 (6 bases). CDR1 is SNHLY, CDR2 FYNNEI, per germline. CDR3 length equals 15 residues. V was cut by 0 bases and J by 5 bases, with 13 bases left in between. The CDR3 here is CASSEAGGGQTEAFF. The CDR3 bases are TGTGCCAGCAGTGAAGCTGGGGGGGGGCAGACTGAAGCTTTCTTT.

This chain uses TRBV5-1 with TRBJ2-5; unclear D gene. Germline CDR1 SGHRS, CDR2 YFSETQ. Trimming removed 3 bases from V and 5 bases from J, with 8 bases in between. The CDR3 loop spans 12 amino acids. CDR3 sequence (DNA): TGCGCCAGCAGCTCCCAGAGGGAGACCCAGTACTTC. Translated: CASSSQRETQYF.